This T cell receptor beta chain was sequenced for a study of T cell responses to AZD1222 COVID-19 vaccine. Profiled with immunoSEQ multiplex PCR; TCRdb holds only in-frame clones, not every one. This sample has around 180,000 clones, with about 87% found just once. Remarks on this clone: Its antigen is currently unknown.

Whole-study results and caveats: Possibly, clonal diversity was underestimated; donors were largely white British and included more females.

Germline CDR1 MNHNS, CDR2 SASEGT. This CDR3 contains 16 residues. V gave up 0 bases and J gave up 1 base, with 13 bases separating them. This TCR was recovered from an adult in good health. V gene TRBV6-1 combines with J gene TRBJ2-7; D is uncertain. The source was peripheral blood, collected on day 0 of MenACWY control vaccination. In DNA form, the CDR3 reads TGTGCCAGCAGTGAAGCGCTTATGGGCTCTTCCTACGAGCAGTACTTC. Encoded protein: CASSEALMGSSYEQYF.